This T cell receptor (beta chain) was sequenced during a study of vaccination and CD4 T cells after COVID-19. Germline CDR1 is MNHEY and CDR2 is SVGEGT. Trimming took off 0 bases at V and 2 bases at J, with 14 bases between the two ends. This CDR3 comprises 17 residues. Study-wide results and caveats: Detection of a median about 86% of reactive clones in convalescent patients was confined to the period after vaccination.

A few counts support this clonotype. Antigen specificity is unknown. Cultured CD4+ T-cell DNA underwent Oncomine TCR Beta short-read sequencing. TCRdb independently ran MiXCR on the PCR reads; one entry per CDR3 protein. This sample has tens of thousands of distinct CDR3 sequences, with under 70% found just once. Noted treatment: approximately 9-day PBMC culture with coronavirus spike peptide pools or control peptides (ViraFEST assay). The dates of positive PCR tests extended from March through December 2020 and came before the US Alpha, Beta and Delta variants. The sample comprised CD4+ T cells from blood, cultured in vitro. The V and J genes are TRBV6-2 or TRBV6-3 and TRBJ1-5; the D gene is possibly TRBD1 (6 bases). The TCR sequence derives from a human donor who had recovered from COVID-19. CDR3 DNA: TGTGCCAGCAGTTACTCCGGCACCAGGGGAGGCAATCAGCCCCAGCATTTT. The encoded protein is CASSYSGTRGGNQPQHF.